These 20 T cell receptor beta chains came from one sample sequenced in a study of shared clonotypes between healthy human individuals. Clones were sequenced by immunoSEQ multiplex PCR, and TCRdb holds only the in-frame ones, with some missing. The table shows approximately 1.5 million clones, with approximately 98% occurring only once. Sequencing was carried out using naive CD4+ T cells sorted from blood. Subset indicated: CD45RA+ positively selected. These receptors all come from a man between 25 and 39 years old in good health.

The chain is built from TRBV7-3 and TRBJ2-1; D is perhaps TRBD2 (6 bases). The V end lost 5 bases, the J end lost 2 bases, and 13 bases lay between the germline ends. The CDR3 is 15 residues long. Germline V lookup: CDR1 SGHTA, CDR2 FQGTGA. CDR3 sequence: CASSPRRGTYNEQFF. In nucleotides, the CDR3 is TGTGCCAGCAGCCCACGGAGGGGTACCTACAATGAGCAGTTCTTC. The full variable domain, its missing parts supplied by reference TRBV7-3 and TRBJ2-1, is GAGVSQTPSNKVTEKGKYVELRCDPISGHTALYWYRQSLGQGPEFLIYFQGTGAADDSGLPNDRFFAVRPEGSVSTLKIQRTERGDSAVYLCASSPRRGTYNEQFFGPGTRLTVL.

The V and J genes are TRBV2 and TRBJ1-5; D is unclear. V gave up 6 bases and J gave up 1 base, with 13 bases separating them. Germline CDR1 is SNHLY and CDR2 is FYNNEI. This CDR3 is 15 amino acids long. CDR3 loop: CASRSRIGSNQPQHF. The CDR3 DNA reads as TGTGCCAGCAGGTCAAGGATCGGGAGCAATCAGCCCCAGCATTTT.

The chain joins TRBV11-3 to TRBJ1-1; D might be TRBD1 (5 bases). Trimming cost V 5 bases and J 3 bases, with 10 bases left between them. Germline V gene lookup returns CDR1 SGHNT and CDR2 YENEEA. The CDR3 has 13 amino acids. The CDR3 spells CASSRQSYTEAFF. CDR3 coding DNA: TGTGCCAGCAGCAGACAGTCCTACACTGAAGCTTTCTTT. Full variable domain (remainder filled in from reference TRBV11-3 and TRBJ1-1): EAGVVQSPRYKIIEKKQPVAFWCNPISGHNTLYWYLQNLGQGPELLIRYENEEAVDDSQLPKDRFSAERLKGVDSTLKIQPAELGDSAVYLCASSRQSYTEAFFGQGTRLTVV.

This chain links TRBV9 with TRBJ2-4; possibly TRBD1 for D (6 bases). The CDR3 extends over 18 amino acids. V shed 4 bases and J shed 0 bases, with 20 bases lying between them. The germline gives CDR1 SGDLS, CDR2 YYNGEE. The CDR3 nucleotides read TGTGCCAGCAGCCCCGGCCCCCCCAGGGGTTTAGCCAAAAACATTCAGTACTTC. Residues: CASSPGPPRGLAKNIQYF.

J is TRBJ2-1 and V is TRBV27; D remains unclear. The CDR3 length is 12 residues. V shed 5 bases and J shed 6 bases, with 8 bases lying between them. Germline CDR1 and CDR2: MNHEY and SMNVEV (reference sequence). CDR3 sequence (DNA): TGTGCCAGCAGTCCTAGGGTCAATGAGCAGTTCTTC. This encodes CASSPRVNEQFF.

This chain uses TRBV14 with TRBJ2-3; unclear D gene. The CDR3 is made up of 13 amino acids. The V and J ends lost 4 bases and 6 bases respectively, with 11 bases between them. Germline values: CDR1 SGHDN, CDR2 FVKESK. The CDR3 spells CASSPDAEDTQYF. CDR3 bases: TGTGCCAGCAGCCCAGATGCGGAGGATACGCAGTATTTT.

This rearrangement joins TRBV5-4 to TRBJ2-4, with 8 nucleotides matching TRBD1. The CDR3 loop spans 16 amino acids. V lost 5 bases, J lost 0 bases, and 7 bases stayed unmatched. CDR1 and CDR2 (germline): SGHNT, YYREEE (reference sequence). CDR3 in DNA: TGTGCCAGCAGTATCGGACAGGGAATAGCCAAAAACATTCAGTACTTC. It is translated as CASSIGQGIAKNIQYF.

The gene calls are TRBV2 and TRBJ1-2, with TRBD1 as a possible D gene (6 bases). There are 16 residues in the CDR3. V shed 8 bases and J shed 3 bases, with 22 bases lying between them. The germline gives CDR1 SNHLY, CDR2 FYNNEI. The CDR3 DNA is TGTGCCAGCTTGGGGGGCGCGAATCCTCCGGACTATGGCTACACCTTC. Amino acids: CASLGGANPPDYGYTF.

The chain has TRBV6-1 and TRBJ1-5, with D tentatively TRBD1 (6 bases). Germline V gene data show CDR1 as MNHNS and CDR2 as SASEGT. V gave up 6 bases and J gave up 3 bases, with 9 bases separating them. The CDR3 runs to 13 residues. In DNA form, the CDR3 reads TGTGCCAGCAGACAGGGAGTCAATCAGCCCCAGCATTTT. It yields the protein CASRQGVNQPQHF.

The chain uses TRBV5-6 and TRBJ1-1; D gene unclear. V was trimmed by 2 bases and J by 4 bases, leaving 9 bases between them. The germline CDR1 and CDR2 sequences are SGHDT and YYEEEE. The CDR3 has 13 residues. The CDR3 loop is CASSFRGVTEAFF. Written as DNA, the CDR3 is TGTGCCAGCAGCTTCCGTGGGGTCACTGAAGCTTTCTTT.

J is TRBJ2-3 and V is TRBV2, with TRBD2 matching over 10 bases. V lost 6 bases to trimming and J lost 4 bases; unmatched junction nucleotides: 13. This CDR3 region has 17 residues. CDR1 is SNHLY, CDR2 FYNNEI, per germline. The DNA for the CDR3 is TGTGCCAGCAGGGTAATATTGTTAGCGGGAGGTGCAGATACGCAGTATTTT. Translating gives CASRVILLAGGADTQYF. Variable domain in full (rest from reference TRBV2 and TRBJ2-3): EPEVTQTPSHQVTQMGQEVILRCVPISNHLYFYWYRQILGQKVEFLVSFYNNEISEKSEIFDDQFSVERPDGSNFTLKIRSTKLEDSAMYFCASRVILLAGGADTQYFGPGTRLTVL.

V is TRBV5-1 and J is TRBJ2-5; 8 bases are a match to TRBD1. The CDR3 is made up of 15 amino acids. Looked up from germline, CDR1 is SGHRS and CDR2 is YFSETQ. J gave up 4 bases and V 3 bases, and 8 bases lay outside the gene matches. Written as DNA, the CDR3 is TGCGCCAGCAGCTCAGGACAGGGTGGGGTAGAGACCCAGTACTTC. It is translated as CASSSGQGGVETQYF.

The CDR3 sequence: CASSQDRLAGVDEQFF. The CDR3 DNA is TGTGCCAGCAGCCAAGATCGACTAGCGGGAGTAGACGAGCAGTTCTTC. The chain combines TRBV14 with TRBJ2-1, with 12 bases identical to TRBD2. Germline CDR1 SGHDN, CDR2 FVKESK. After removal of 0 bases from V and 10 bases from J, the junction contained 7 bases not matched to a gene. This CDR3 contains 16 residues.

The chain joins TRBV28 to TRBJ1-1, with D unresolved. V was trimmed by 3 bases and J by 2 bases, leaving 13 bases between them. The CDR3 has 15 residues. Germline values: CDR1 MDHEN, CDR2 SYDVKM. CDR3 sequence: CASSFVWSGNTEAFF. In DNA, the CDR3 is TGTGCCAGCAGTTTTGTTTGGAGTGGTAACACTGAAGCTTTCTTT. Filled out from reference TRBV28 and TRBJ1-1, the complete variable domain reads DVKVTQSSRYLVKRTGEKVFLECVQDMDHENMFWYRQDPGLGLRLIYFSYDVKMKEKGDIPEGYSVSREKKERFSLILESASTNQTSMYLCASSFVWSGNTEAFFGQGTRLTVV.

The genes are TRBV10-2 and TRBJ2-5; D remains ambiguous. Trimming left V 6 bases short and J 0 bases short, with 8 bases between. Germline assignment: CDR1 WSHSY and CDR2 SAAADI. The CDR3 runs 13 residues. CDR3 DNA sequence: TGCGCCAGCAGAAGGAGCCACCAAGAGACCCAGTACTTC. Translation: CASRRSHQETQYF.

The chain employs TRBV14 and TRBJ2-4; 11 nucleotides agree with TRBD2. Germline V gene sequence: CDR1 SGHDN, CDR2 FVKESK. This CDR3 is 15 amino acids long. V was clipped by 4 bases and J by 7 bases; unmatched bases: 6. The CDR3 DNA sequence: TGTGCCAGCAGCCCCATAGCGGGAGGGTTTAACATTCAGTACTTC. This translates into CASSPIAGGFNIQYF.

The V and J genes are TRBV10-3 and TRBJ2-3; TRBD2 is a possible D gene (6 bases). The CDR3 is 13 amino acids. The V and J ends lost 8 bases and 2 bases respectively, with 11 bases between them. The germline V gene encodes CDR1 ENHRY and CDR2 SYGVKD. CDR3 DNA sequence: TGTGCCATCCGTGGACTACCCACAGATACGCAGTATTTT. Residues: CAIRGLPTDTQYF.

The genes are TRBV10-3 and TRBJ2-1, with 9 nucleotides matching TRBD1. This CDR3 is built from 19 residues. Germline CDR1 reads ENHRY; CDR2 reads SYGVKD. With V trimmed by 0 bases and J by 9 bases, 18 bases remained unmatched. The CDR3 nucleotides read TGTGCCATCAGTGAGTCGTTCCCCGGTCCGGGACAGGGCTTGGCTGAGCAGTTCTTC. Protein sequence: CAISESFPGPGQGLAEQFF.

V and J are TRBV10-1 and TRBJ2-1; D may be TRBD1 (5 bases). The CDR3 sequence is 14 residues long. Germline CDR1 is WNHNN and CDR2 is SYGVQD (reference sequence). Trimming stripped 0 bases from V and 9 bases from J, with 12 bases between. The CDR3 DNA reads TGCGCCAGCAGTGAGTCGGGCAGGGTGAGTGAGCAGTTCTTC. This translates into CASSESGRVSEQFF.

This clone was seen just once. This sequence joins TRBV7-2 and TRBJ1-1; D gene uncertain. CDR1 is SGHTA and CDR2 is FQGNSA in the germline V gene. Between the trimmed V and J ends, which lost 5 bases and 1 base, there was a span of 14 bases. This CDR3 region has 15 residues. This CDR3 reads CASSVKASPNTEAFF. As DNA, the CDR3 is TGTGCCAGCAGCGTTAAAGCGAGTCCGAACACTGAAGCTTTCTTT.